Following are 30 T cell receptor beta chains from one sample sequenced in a study of blood T cell repertoires in COVID-19. This table comes from immunoSEQ multiplex PCR, and its TCRdb copy is limited to in-frame clones, with some not included. The sample yields 95,000 to 100,000 clones, roughly nine tenths seen once. The specimen was peripheral blood. The receptors were gathered from a man between 45 and 60 years old with acute or convalescent COVID-19.

The chain recombines TRBV5-1 with TRBJ2-7; the D is unclear. Trimming cost V 0 bases and J 2 bases, with 15 bases left between them. Germline lookup yields CDR1 SGHRS and CDR2 YFSETQ. CDR3 size: 16 residues. The CDR3 DNA reads as TGCGCCAGCAGCTTGGTATTACAACCCCTGGCCTACGAGCAGTACTTC. Protein sequence: CASSLVLQPLAYEQYF.

The chain combines TRBV19 with TRBJ1-5, with 9 bases lining up with TRBD1. The V and J ends lost 3 bases and 4 bases, in that order; junction bases with no gene match: 4. The CDR3 is 15 amino acids. From germline, CDR1 is LNHDA and CDR2 SQIVND (reference sequence). CDR3 nucleotides: TGTGCCAGTAGTATGACGGGACAGGGAAATCAGCCCCAGCATTTT. This encodes CASSMTGQGNQPQHF.

The rearrangement joins TRBV2 to TRBJ2-4, with a weak D call TRBD2 (8 bases). The germline V gene has CDR1 SNHLY and CDR2 FYNNEI. The CDR3 spans 15 residues. The germline V and J ends were trimmed by 5 bases and 13 bases, with 24 bases remaining between them. CDR3 sequence (DNA): TGTGCCAGCAGTAGTCACGGGGGGGACAGTAGTATCCAGTACTTC. Translating gives CASSSHGGDSSIQYF.

This chain links TRBV7-8 with TRBJ1-1, with D hard to call. The CDR3 has 13 amino acids. Germline V gene sequence: CDR1 SGHVS, CDR2 FQNEAQ. Trimming cost V 1 base and J 11 bases, with 14 bases left between them. CDR3 nucleotide sequence: TGTGCCAGCAGCTTAGGGGGAGAGGCCGAGGCTTTCTTT. This sequence encodes CASSLGGEAEAFF. The full variable domain, its missing parts supplied by reference TRBV7-8 and TRBJ1-1, is GAGVSQSPRYKVAKRGQDVALRCDPISGHVSLFWYQQALGQGPEFLTYFQNEAQLDKSGLPSDRFFAERPEGSVSTLKIQRTQQEDSAVYLCASSLGGEAEAFFGQGTRLTVV.

The chain carries TRBV5-1 and TRBJ1-4; D call uncertain. Deletions cut 0 bases from V and 5 bases from J, with 5 bases between. Germline loops: CDR1 SGHRS, CDR2 YFSETQ. The CDR3 covers 13 residues. In DNA, the CDR3 is TGCGCCAGCAGCTTGGTTCCGAATGAAAAACTGTTTTTT. Residues: CASSLVPNEKLFF.

The chain links TRBV28 to TRBJ2-7, with TRBD2 matching over 7 bases. Germline CDR1 MDHEN, CDR2 SYDVKM. The CDR3 has 15 residues. J lost 0 bases, V lost 5 bases, and 7 bases had no gene match. Here the CDR3 DNA reads TGTGCCAGCAGTCAAAGCGGGATAGGCTCCTACGAGCAGTACTTC. Translating it yields CASSQSGIGSYEQYF. The whole variable domain, filled in from reference TRBV28 and TRBJ2-7, reads DVKVTQSSRYLVKRTGEKVFLECVQDMDHENMFWYRQDPGLGLRLIYFSYDVKMKEKGDIPEGYSVSREKKERFSLILESASTNQTSMYLCASSQSGIGSYEQYFGPGTRLTVT.

Regarding this clone: Sequence at one end of the junction differs from germline and may be a read error. The chain employs TRBV3-1 (or the pseudogene TRBV3-2) and TRBJ1-6; D gene unclear. Per the germline V gene, CDR1 is LGHDT and CDR2 is YNNKEL (reference sequence). CDR3 length equals 12 residues. The CDR3 DNA is TGTGCCAGCAACCAATTAGACAAACCCCTCCACTTT. Amino acids: CASNQLDKPLHF.

DNA of the CDR3: TGTGCCAGCAGGGGGACAGTTAGCAATCAGCCCCAGCATTTT. Translated: CASRGTVSNQPQHF. This chain links TRBV6-6 with TRBJ1-5; 7 nucleotides agree with TRBD1. The V and J ends lost 6 bases and 0 bases, in that order; junction bases with no gene match: 2. Germline CDR1 reads MNHNY; CDR2 reads SVGAGI (reference sequence). The CDR3 is 14 residues long.

V usage is TRBV11-2 and J usage is TRBJ2-2; tentative D call: TRBD1 (6 bases). The CDR3 is 14 residues long. The V end lost 1 base, the J end lost 7 bases, and 10 bases lay between the germline ends. CDR1 is SGHAT and CDR2 is FQNNGV in the germline V gene. The CDR3 DNA sequence: TGTGCCAGCAGCTTAGCAGGGGTTGGCGGGGAGCTGTTTTTT. Translation: CASSLAGVGGELFF.

This chain connects TRBV27 to TRBJ2-2; TRBD1 might be the D (5 bases). There are 13 residues in the CDR3. Trimming stripped 2 bases from V and 5 bases from J, with 6 bases between. The germline gives CDR1 MNHEY, CDR2 SMNVEV (reference sequence). The DNA of the CDR3 is TGTGCCAGCAGTTTAAAGGGGACCGGGGAGCTGTTTTTT. This codes for CASSLKGTGELFF.

V gene TRBV3-1 (or the pseudogene TRBV3-2) combines with J gene TRBJ2-5; 8 bases match TRBD2. Germline-derived CDR1 and CDR2 are LGHDT and YNNKEL (reference sequence). Losses at the gene ends were 4 bases for V and 2 bases for J; bases not matched to a gene: 6. The CDR3 spans 15 residues. In nucleotides, the CDR3 is TGTGCCAGCAGCCCTCGGGTAGCGGGACAAGAGACCCAGTACTTC. The encoded protein is CASSPRVAGQETQYF.

This sequence joins TRBV6-1 and TRBJ2-7; 7 bases are shared with TRBD2. J was trimmed by 2 bases and V by 2 bases; bases with no gene match: 3. CDR1 is MNHNS, CDR2 SASEGT, per germline. The CDR3 spans 14 residues. The CDR3 loop reads CASSERGVTYEQYF. Here the CDR3 DNA reads TGTGCCAGCAGTGAACGGGGGGTAACCTACGAGCAGTACTTC.

The chain recombines TRBV19 with TRBJ1-4; 8 positions match TRBD1. V gave up 4 bases and J gave up 0 bases; unmatched junction bases: 4. Germline values: CDR1 LNHDA, CDR2 SQIVND (reference sequence). CDR3 length equals 16 residues. CDR3 sequence reads: CASSKDRGPTNEKLFF. The DNA of the CDR3 is TGTGCCAGTAGTAAAGACAGGGGCCCAACTAATGAAAAACTGTTTTTT.

The V and J genes are TRBV5-6 and TRBJ2-7; tentatively, D is TRBD1 (6 bases). CDR1 and CDR2 from the germline V gene are SGHDT and YYEEEE. The CDR3 is made up of 17 amino acids. Trimming removed 0 bases from V and 2 bases from J, with 18 bases in between. The CDR3 coding sequence is TGTGCCAGCAGCTTGGCCGTTTCATGGCAGGGGACCTACGAGCAGTACTTC. Translated: CASSLAVSWQGTYEQYF.

The V and J genes are TRBV6-5 and TRBJ1-1, with 9 bases fitting TRBD1. Trimming at V came to 2 bases and at J to 5 bases, leaving 9 bases not matched to a gene. The CDR3 spans 16 residues. Germline V CDR1 and CDR2: MNHEY, SVGAGI. CDR3 region: CASSYLQGQGRTEAFF. CDR3 DNA sequence: TGTGCCAGCAGTTACCTCCAAGGACAGGGGCGAACTGAAGCTTTCTTT.

The J gene is TRBJ1-4, the V gene TRBV5-1, with D maybe TRBD1 (5 bases). Deletions cut 7 bases from V and 4 bases from J, with 14 bases between. Looked up from germline, CDR1 is SGHRS and CDR2 is YFSETQ. This CDR3 is built from 14 residues. The DNA for the CDR3 is TGCGCCAGCCAGCCGGGGGTCGGTAATGAAAAACTGTTTTTT. Its protein is CASQPGVGNEKLFF.

The chain carries TRBV7-2 and TRBJ2-7; perhaps TRBD1 as D (5 bases). V gave up 5 bases and J gave up 2 bases, with 10 bases separating them. CDR1 and CDR2 (germline): SGHTA, FQGNSA. The CDR3 runs 13 residues. The chain's CDR3 is CASSLMTAYEQYF. The CDR3, as DNA: TGTGCCAGCAGCCTAATGACAGCCTACGAGCAGTACTTC.

This clone was seen once. The genes are TRBV19 and TRBJ1-1; D not certain. Trimming stripped 3 bases from V and 7 bases from J, with 18 bases between. The CDR3 runs 15 residues. CDR1 LNHDA and CDR2 SQIVND come from the germline V gene (reference sequence). This CDR3 is CASSIFPPGRIEAFF. CDR3 bases: TGTGCCAGTAGTATCTTCCCGCCAGGCCGGATTGAAGCTTTCTTT. Based on the CDR3 plus reference TRBV19 and TRBJ1-1, the full variable domain is DGGITQSPKYLFRKEGQNVTLSCEQNLNHDAMYWYRQDPGQGLRLIYYSQIVNDFQKGDIAEGYSVSREKKESFPLTVTSAQKNPTAFYLCASSIFPPGRIEAFFGQGTRLTVV.

Only one count was recorded for this clone. The gene calls are TRBV28 and TRBJ1-1; D may be TRBD1 (5 bases). CDR1 is MDHEN, CDR2 SYDVKM, per germline. Trimming pared 5 bases from V and 3 bases from J, leaving 10 bases between. The CDR3 extends over 13 amino acids. CDR3 bases: TGTGCCAGCAGTCCAAAGACAGACACTGAAGCTTTCTTT. The encoded protein is CASSPKTDTEAFF. The full variable domain, completed using reference TRBV28 and TRBJ1-1, is DVKVTQSSRYLVKRTGEKVFLECVQDMDHENMFWYRQDPGLGLRLIYFSYDVKMKEKGDIPEGYSVSREKKERFSLILESASTNQTSMYLCASSPKTDTEAFFGQGTRLTVV.

The gene calls are TRBV19 and TRBJ2-2; 7 positions match TRBD1. This CDR3 has 15 residues. Germline V gene sequence: CDR1 LNHDA, CDR2 SQIVND (reference sequence). V trimming: 6 bases; J trimming: 0 bases; junction bases outside the gene matches: 4. The DNA of the CDR3 is TGTGCCAGTAGCGCCGGGACAGCGAACACCGGGGAGCTGTTTTTT. Translation: CASSAGTANTGELFF.

This clone was counted a few times. This chain uses TRBV7-2 with TRBJ1-3; possibly TRBD1 for D (5 bases). The CDR3 length is 15 residues. Germline V gives CDR1 SGHTA, CDR2 FQGNSA. V dropped 3 bases and J dropped 5 bases, with 14 bases sitting between them. The CDR3 DNA is TGTGCCAGCAGCTTCGACAGCCAGGGAAGAAACACCATATATTTT. Translation gives CASSFDSQGRNTIYF.

The sample holds one count of this clone. V usage is TRBV18 and J usage is TRBJ2-1; D may be TRBD1 (6 bases). From germline, CDR1 is KGHSH and CDR2 LQKENI. This CDR3 has 14 amino acids. The V and J ends lost 2 bases and 9 bases respectively, with 14 bases between them. The CDR3, as DNA: TGTGCCAGCTCACCAGTGACAGGTCTGGGTGAGCAGTTCTTC. The encoded protein is CASSPVTGLGEQFF.

The chain combines TRBV5-1 with TRBJ1-2; TRBD1 matches 7 bases. Trimming cost V 7 bases and J 3 bases; bases outside gene matches: 3. The germline gives CDR1 SGHRS, CDR2 YFSETQ. CDR3 length equals 12 residues. This chain's CDR3 is CASHDRDYGYTF. The CDR3 nucleotides are TGCGCCAGCCACGACAGGGACTATGGCTACACCTTC.

The CDR3 loop is CASSLNRVGNQPQHF. The DNA for the CDR3 is TGTGCCAGCAGCTTAAACCGAGTGGGCAATCAGCCCCAGCATTTT. The chain has TRBV7-2 and TRBJ1-5; no definite D call. Trimming removed 2 bases from V and 2 bases from J, with 10 bases in between. The CDR3 contains 15 residues. CDR1 is SGHTA, CDR2 FQGNSA, per germline.

V is TRBV29-1 and J is TRBJ2-1; no clear D gene. The CDR3 extends over 14 amino acids. Trimming removed 7 bases at V and 4 bases at J, with 17 bases between. Germline V gives CDR1 SQVTM, CDR2 ANQGSEA. CDR3 region: CSAIHPRDYNEQFF. In DNA form, the CDR3 reads TGCAGCGCCATTCACCCCCGAGATTACAATGAGCAGTTCTTC.

The chain joins TRBV5-1 to TRBJ2-5; TRBD1 might be the D (7 bases). There are 13 residues in the CDR3. The V and J ends lost 6 bases and 5 bases respectively, with 14 bases between them. The V gene's germline CDR1 is SGHRS and CDR2 YFSETQ. CDR3 in amino acids: CASTRGVGETQYF. CDR3 sequence (DNA): TGCGCCAGCACCAGGGGGGTAGGGGAGACCCAGTACTTC.

The chain has TRBV5-1 and TRBJ2-6; 9 bases are a match to TRBD2. Losses at the gene ends were 2 bases for V and 1 base for J; bases not matched to a gene: 7. The CDR3 sequence is 18 residues long. Germline V gene sequence: CDR1 SGHRS, CDR2 YFSETQ. The CDR3 reads CASSFRGGAGSGANVLTF. CDR3 DNA sequence: TGCGCCAGCAGCTTTCGCGGGGGGGCCGGGTCTGGGGCCAACGTCCTGACTTTC.

The CDR3 protein is CASSQDLGPYGYTF. The CDR3 DNA reads TGCGCCAGCAGCCAAGATCTGGGCCCCTATGGCTACACCTTC. This chain uses TRBV4-1 with TRBJ1-2; D is ambiguous. V shed 0 bases and J shed 4 bases, with 9 bases lying between them. Germline CDR1 MGHRA, CDR2 YSYEKL. This CDR3 is 14 amino acids long.

This clone appeared a few times. The gene calls are TRBV10-3 and TRBJ2-5, with 8 bases fitting TRBD2. V gave up 5 bases and J gave up 5 bases; unmatched junction bases: 10. The CDR3 runs to 15 residues. Germline values: CDR1 ENHRY, CDR2 SYGVKD. The CDR3 is CAISSNQGGRETQYF. For the CDR3, the DNA is TGTGCCATCAGTTCCAATCAGGGCGGGAGGGAGACCCAGTACTTC.

On this clone itself: The sample has other DNA sequences that encode this CDR3 too. The chain links TRBV4-1 to TRBJ1-2, with D hard to call. There are 13 residues in the CDR3. The V gene lost 1 base and the J gene lost 5 bases, with 8 bases spanning the gap. Germline loops: CDR1 MGHRA, CDR2 YSYEKL. Here the CDR3 DNA reads TGCGCCAGCAGCCAAGTCGGCGGGTATGGCTACACCTTC. The encoded protein is CASSQVGGYGYTF.